This T cell receptor beta chain originates from a study of T-cell memory formation after mild COVID-19. Study context: TCR clusters mostly belonged to single donors. Study conclusions and caveats: Mostly located in CM and EM were contracting CD4+ clones, with contracting CD8+ clones located in EMRA. Researchers found some responding clones in pre-infection memory, a sign that cross-reactive memory joined. From day 15 to 85, contracting clones were balanced between CD4 and CD8, whereas later expanders leaned toward CD4+.

TCRdb re-called the 5' RACE reads through MiXCR, storing one row per CDR3 protein. The table lists about 90,000 distinct CDR3 sequences, less than 15% of them singletons, with approximately 26% in the top ten. As concerns this clonotype: The antigen is not known.

The sequenced material came from PBMCs or a T cell subset sorted from them (not recorded which). This TCR was sampled from an adult woman who had mild COVID-19 (a few samples of this study predate the infection). Cell type and time point are not known.

CDR3 region: CASSHPPSGVGTDTQYF. The CDR3 nucleotides are TGCGCCAGCAGCCATCCCCCTAGCGGGGTCGGCACAGATACGCAGTATTTT. V gene TRBV4-1 combines with J gene TRBJ2-3; TRBD2 matches at 9 bases. V lost 3 bases, J lost 1 base, and 8 bases stayed unmatched. From germline, CDR1 is MGHRA and CDR2 YSYEKL. CDR3 size: 17 residues.